The 25 T cell receptor beta chains listed next were all sequenced from one sample in a study of blood T cell repertoires in COVID-19. Data came from immunoSEQ multiplex PCR; TCRdb stores just in-frame clones and leaves some out. The sample has 310,000 or so clones; roughly 84% are singletons. Sequencing was performed on peripheral blood. The source is a man aged 50-59 years with active or convalescent COVID-19.

This rearrangement joins TRBV5-1 to TRBJ1-1; TRBD1 agrees at 10 bases. Trimming removed 3 bases from V and 1 base from J; junction bases left unmatched: 3. Germline loops: CDR1 SGHRS, CDR2 YFSETQ. The CDR3 consists of 15 residues. CDR3 sequence: CASSYRDRGNTEAFF. The CDR3 DNA reads TGCGCCAGCAGCTACCGGGACAGGGGGAACACTGAAGCTTTCTTT.

The chain links TRBV5-1 to TRBJ2-5; 8 bases are shared with TRBD2. The CDR3 is 13 residues long. Per the germline V gene, CDR1 is SGHRS and CDR2 is YFSETQ. The V and J ends lost 6 bases and 3 bases, in that order; junction bases with no gene match: 4. The CDR3 spells CASTLSGKETQYF. The CDR3 region has the DNA TGCGCCAGCACCCTTAGCGGGAAAGAGACCCAGTACTTC.

V gene TRBV5-4 combines with J gene TRBJ2-5; 7 bases match TRBD2. Germline CDR1 reads SGHNT; CDR2 reads YYREEE (reference sequence). The CDR3 loop spans 17 amino acids. V was pared by 0 bases and J by 2 bases, with 10 bases of the junction left unmatched. CDR3 region: CASSLAGGRGRQETQYF. The CDR3 DNA is TGTGCCAGCAGCTTGGCGGGAGGTCGAGGGAGGCAAGAGACCCAGTACTTC.

This clone was seen just once. The chain links TRBV18 to TRBJ1-1; 10 bases map to TRBD1. V lost 2 bases, J lost 4 bases, and 1 base stayed unmatched. This CDR3 spans 14 amino acids. Germline lookup yields CDR1 KGHSH and CDR2 LQKENI. CDR3 in amino acids: CASSPDRGRTEAFF. CDR3 DNA sequence: TGTGCCAGCTCACCAGACAGGGGGCGCACTGAAGCTTTCTTT.

V gene TRBV5-1 combines with J gene TRBJ1-3; D is possibly TRBD1 (6 bases). The V end lost 4 bases, the J end lost 0 bases, and 17 bases lay between the germline ends. CDR3 size: 17 residues. Germline CDR1 SGHRS, CDR2 YFSETQ. The CDR3 DNA follows: TGCGCCAGCAGCCTCAACTTCGACAGGCACTCTGGAAACACCATATATTTT. It is translated as CASSLNFDRHSGNTIYF.

DNA of the CDR3: TGTGCCTGGAGCAGGGTGAGCGAGACCCAGTACTTC. Its translation: CAWSRVSETQYF. The chain is built from TRBV30 and TRBJ2-5, with D possibly being TRBD1 (5 bases). V lost 3 bases, J lost 5 bases, and 10 bases lay in between. The CDR3 contains 12 residues. Germline V gene lookup returns CDR1 GTSNPN and CDR2 SVGIG (reference sequence).

This chain joins TRBV7-9 and TRBJ2-1; D not certain. V was cut by 2 bases and J by 4 bases, with 6 bases left in between. The length of the CDR3 is 13 residues. Germline CDR1 reads SEHNR; CDR2 reads FQNEAQ (reference sequence). DNA for the CDR3: TGTGCCAGCAGCTTATCGCAGTACAATGAGCAGTTCTTC. This encodes CASSLSQYNEQFF. Combining the CDR3 with reference TRBV7-9 and TRBJ2-1 gives the whole variable domain DTGVSQNPRHKITKRGQNVTFRCDPISEHNRLYWYRQTLGQGPEFLTYFQNEAQLEKSRLLSDRFSAERPKGSFSTLEIQRTEQGDSAMYLCASSLSQYNEQFFGPGTRLTVL.

This chain joins TRBV19 and TRBJ2-5; 7 positions agree with TRBD2. This CDR3 region has 14 residues. The germline V gene has CDR1 LNHDA and CDR2 SQIVND (reference sequence). Trimming cost V 7 bases and J 4 bases; bases outside gene matches: 9. The CDR3 reads CASTLTAGRETQYF. In DNA, the CDR3 is TGTGCCAGTACGCTTACAGCGGGACGAGAGACCCAGTACTTC.

This clone was seen a single time. The junction departs from germline at one end; a sequencing error may be responsible. The chain employs TRBV4-1 and TRBJ2-7; 7 bases line up with TRBD1. The germline gives CDR1 MGHRA, CDR2 YSYEKL. The CDR3 sequence is 12 residues long. CDR3 in amino acids: CASSEDGTVQYF. As DNA, the CDR3 is TGCGCCAGCAGCGAAGACGGGACAGTGCAGTACTTC.

V and J are TRBV3-1 (or the pseudogene TRBV3-2) and TRBJ1-4; D gene ambiguous. CDR1 is LGHDT and CDR2 is YNNKEL in the germline V gene (reference sequence). The CDR3 is 14 residues long. Trimming took off 6 bases at V and 8 bases at J, with 16 bases between the two ends. DNA of the CDR3: TGTGCCAGCAGTCGTCGATCGGGAGACGAAAAACTGTTTTTT. Translating it yields CASSRRSGDEKLFF.

The chain carries TRBV29-1 and TRBJ2-3, with 10 bases lining up with TRBD1. Germline CDR1 and CDR2: SQVTM and ANQGSEA. V shed 4 bases and J 4 bases; nucleotides not matched to a gene: 5. The CDR3 loop spans 14 amino acids. Here the CDR3 DNA reads TGCAGCGTTGGGGACAGGGGTCCCTCAGATACGCAGTATTTT. This sequence encodes CSVGDRGPSDTQYF.

The rearrangement links TRBV6-6 to TRBJ1-1; perhaps TRBD1 as D (5 bases). Germline CDR1 reads MNHNY; CDR2 reads SVGAGI (reference sequence). The CDR3 is 14 residues long. V gave up 5 bases and J gave up 0 bases, with 10 bases separating them. The CDR3 reads CASSRDSMNTEAFF. The CDR3 DNA sequence: TGTGCCAGCAGTCGGGACTCTATGAACACTGAAGCTTTCTTT.

This clone was observed a single time. The chain joins TRBV5-6 to TRBJ1-2; TRBD1 matches 10 bases. Germline trimming cut 2 bases from V and 8 bases from J; bases unmatched to any gene: 6. This CDR3 spans 14 amino acids. Germline loops: CDR1 SGHDT, CDR2 YYEEEE. DNA of the CDR3: TGTGCCAGCAGCTTCCTGACAGGGGGCTGGGGCTACACCTTC. Protein: CASSFLTGGWGYTF.

This chain connects TRBV6-5 to TRBJ1-3; a possible D gene is TRBD1 (6 bases). CDR1 is MNHEY and CDR2 is SVGAGI in the germline V gene. Trimming left V 7 bases short and J 0 bases short, with 13 bases between. The CDR3 covers 15 residues. As DNA, the CDR3 is TGTGCCAGCACCATACAGGGATACTCTGGAAACACCATATATTTT. Its translation: CASTIQGYSGNTIYF.

The DNA of the CDR3 is TGTGCCATCAGTGAGGGACAGGGAACGGGACCCCTCCACTTT. Protein product: CAISEGQGTGPLHF. This rearrangement joins TRBV10-3 to TRBJ1-6; 8 nucleotides match TRBD1. The CDR3 contains 14 residues. The germline V gene has CDR1 ENHRY and CDR2 SYGVKD. The trim removed 2 bases at V and 12 bases at J, leaving 6 bases unmatched.

The J gene is TRBJ1-1, the V gene TRBV7-2; D remains unclear. This CDR3 is 13 amino acids long. The V end was cut by 1 base, the J end by 7 bases, with 10 bases between. The germline gives CDR1 SGHTA, CDR2 FQGNSA. CDR3 nucleotide sequence: TGTGCCAGCAGCTTAGAGGTAACAGTTGAAGCTTTCTTT. Protein product: CASSLEVTVEAFF.

This chain links TRBV4-3 with TRBJ2-1; a weak D match, TRBD1 (6 bases). This CDR3 region has 15 residues. The V end lost 0 bases, the J end lost 5 bases, and 11 bases lay between the germline ends. The germline CDR1 and CDR2 sequences are LGHNA and YSLEER. Here the CDR3 reads CASSQETGQDNEQFF. CDR3 coding DNA: TGCGCCAGCAGCCAAGAAACGGGACAAGACAATGAGCAGTTCTTC.

CDR3 in amino acids: CASSSRPGNGNEQFF. The CDR3 DNA reads as TGTGCCAGCAGTTCTCGCCCAGGGAACGGCAATGAGCAGTTCTTC. The chain has TRBV6-5 and TRBJ2-1, with D possibly TRBD1 on 5 matching bases. The CDR3 runs to 15 residues. The V end lost 4 bases, the J end lost 6 bases, and 16 bases lay between the germline ends. In germline, CDR1 is MNHEY, CDR2 SVGAGI.

This CDR3 reads CASSPQGNQPQHF. The CDR3 region has the DNA TGTGCCAGCAGCCCCCAGGGGAACCAGCCCCAGCATTTT. V is TRBV12-3 or TRBV12-4 and J is TRBJ1-5, with D possibly TRBD1 on 6 matching bases. The CDR3 runs to 13 residues. Between the trimmed V and J ends, which lost 6 bases and 7 bases, there was a span of 13 bases.

A note on this clone: Other DNA sequences in the same sample also yield this CDR3. The rearrangement joins TRBV6-5 to TRBJ2-7, with no clear D. In germline, CDR1 is MNHEY, CDR2 SVGAGI. CDR3 size: 13 residues. Trimming left V 3 bases short and J 2 bases short, with 8 bases between. The CDR3 DNA follows: TGTGCCAGCAGTTATAATGGAGCCTACGAGCAGTACTTC. Translation gives CASSYNGAYEQYF.

The chain has TRBV5-1 and TRBJ1-2; 9 nucleotides agree with TRBD1. This CDR3 region has 18 residues. With V trimmed by 0 bases and J by 8 bases, 17 bases remained unmatched. CDR1 SGHRS and CDR2 YFSETQ come from the germline V gene. The CDR3 here is CASSLGPPGTGNLYGYTF. In DNA form, the CDR3 reads TGCGCCAGCAGCTTGGGCCCTCCCGGGACAGGGAATTTATACGGCTACACCTTC.

This chain uses TRBV28 with TRBJ2-5; TRBD1 aligns across 8 bases. V trimming: 4 bases; J trimming: 5 bases; junction bases outside the gene matches: 6. CDR1 MDHEN and CDR2 SYDVKM come from the germline V gene. CDR3 length: 14 residues. DNA of the CDR3: TGTGCCAGCAGTTCTATTAGGGACAGGGAGACCCAGTACTTC. Translated, it gives CASSSIRDRETQYF.

The chain has TRBV30 and TRBJ2-4, with 8 positions matching TRBD1. The CDR3 extends over 16 amino acids. From germline, CDR1 is GTSNPN and CDR2 SVGIG (reference sequence). V shed 1 base, J shed 10 bases, and the junction held 15 bases outside the gene matches. CDR3 loop: CAWSAGGALVLRIQYF. CDR3 DNA: TGTGCCTGGAGTGCAGGGGGCGCGTTAGTTCTGAGAATTCAGTACTTC.

V gene TRBV4-3 combines with J gene TRBJ1-6; TRBD1 matches at 9 bases. This CDR3 contains 16 residues. Trimming cost V 1 base and J 10 bases; bases outside gene matches: 8. Per germline, CDR1 LGHNA and CDR2 YSLEER. The CDR3 is CASSQVVQGANSPLHF. The CDR3 DNA is TGCGCCAGCAGCCAAGTCGTACAGGGGGCTAACTCACCCCTCCACTTT.

This chain joins TRBV6-5 and TRBJ1-5; D remains ambiguous. This CDR3 is built from 16 residues. Trimming stripped 0 bases from V and 0 bases from J, with 9 bases between. CDR1 is MNHEY, CDR2 SVGAGI, per germline. The CDR3 is CASSYSYGDSNQPQHF. DNA of the CDR3: TGTGCCAGCAGTTACTCGTACGGAGATAGCAATCAGCCCCAGCATTTT.